The clone carrying this T cell receptor (beta chain) has a count of ten or more. Relying on iRepertoire HTBI primers and Arm-PCR of CDR3 regions, the team built TCR beta libraries. Original data processing: Detected in the samples were over 55 TRBV and 15 or so TRBJ segments. TCRdb re-called the multiplex PCR reads with MiXCR, one entry per CDR3 protein. For this entry, the V and J calls and clone size follow TCRdb and not the study's own pipeline. The sample has about 460,000 distinct CDR3 sequences, 22% seen once. V lost 3 bases and J lost 1; bases outside the gene matches: 6. This CDR3 comprises 17 residues. Germline CDR1 SGHTA, CDR2 FQGNSA. The data belong to a study of regulatory T cells in long-lasting Graves disease. Turning to the study itself: More than 5 years of antithyroid drugs with positive TSH receptor antibodies defined persistent Graves' disease.

Time point denoted: persistent/refractory GD, antithyroid drugs over 5 years with positive TRAb. From RNA extracted from PBMCs, the TCR library was made. The rearrangement joins TRBV7-2 to TRBJ2-2, with TRBD2 matching over 9 bases. Sequenced material: peripheral blood mononuclear cells (PBMCs), taken when the disease was refractory, from a patient treated with antithyroid drugs. This sequence originates from a female donor with Graves disease. The CDR3 loop is CASSFRGTSQNTGELFF. The CDR3, as DNA: TGTGCCAGCAGCTTTCGAGGGACTAGCCAGAACACCGGGGAGCTGTTTTTT.